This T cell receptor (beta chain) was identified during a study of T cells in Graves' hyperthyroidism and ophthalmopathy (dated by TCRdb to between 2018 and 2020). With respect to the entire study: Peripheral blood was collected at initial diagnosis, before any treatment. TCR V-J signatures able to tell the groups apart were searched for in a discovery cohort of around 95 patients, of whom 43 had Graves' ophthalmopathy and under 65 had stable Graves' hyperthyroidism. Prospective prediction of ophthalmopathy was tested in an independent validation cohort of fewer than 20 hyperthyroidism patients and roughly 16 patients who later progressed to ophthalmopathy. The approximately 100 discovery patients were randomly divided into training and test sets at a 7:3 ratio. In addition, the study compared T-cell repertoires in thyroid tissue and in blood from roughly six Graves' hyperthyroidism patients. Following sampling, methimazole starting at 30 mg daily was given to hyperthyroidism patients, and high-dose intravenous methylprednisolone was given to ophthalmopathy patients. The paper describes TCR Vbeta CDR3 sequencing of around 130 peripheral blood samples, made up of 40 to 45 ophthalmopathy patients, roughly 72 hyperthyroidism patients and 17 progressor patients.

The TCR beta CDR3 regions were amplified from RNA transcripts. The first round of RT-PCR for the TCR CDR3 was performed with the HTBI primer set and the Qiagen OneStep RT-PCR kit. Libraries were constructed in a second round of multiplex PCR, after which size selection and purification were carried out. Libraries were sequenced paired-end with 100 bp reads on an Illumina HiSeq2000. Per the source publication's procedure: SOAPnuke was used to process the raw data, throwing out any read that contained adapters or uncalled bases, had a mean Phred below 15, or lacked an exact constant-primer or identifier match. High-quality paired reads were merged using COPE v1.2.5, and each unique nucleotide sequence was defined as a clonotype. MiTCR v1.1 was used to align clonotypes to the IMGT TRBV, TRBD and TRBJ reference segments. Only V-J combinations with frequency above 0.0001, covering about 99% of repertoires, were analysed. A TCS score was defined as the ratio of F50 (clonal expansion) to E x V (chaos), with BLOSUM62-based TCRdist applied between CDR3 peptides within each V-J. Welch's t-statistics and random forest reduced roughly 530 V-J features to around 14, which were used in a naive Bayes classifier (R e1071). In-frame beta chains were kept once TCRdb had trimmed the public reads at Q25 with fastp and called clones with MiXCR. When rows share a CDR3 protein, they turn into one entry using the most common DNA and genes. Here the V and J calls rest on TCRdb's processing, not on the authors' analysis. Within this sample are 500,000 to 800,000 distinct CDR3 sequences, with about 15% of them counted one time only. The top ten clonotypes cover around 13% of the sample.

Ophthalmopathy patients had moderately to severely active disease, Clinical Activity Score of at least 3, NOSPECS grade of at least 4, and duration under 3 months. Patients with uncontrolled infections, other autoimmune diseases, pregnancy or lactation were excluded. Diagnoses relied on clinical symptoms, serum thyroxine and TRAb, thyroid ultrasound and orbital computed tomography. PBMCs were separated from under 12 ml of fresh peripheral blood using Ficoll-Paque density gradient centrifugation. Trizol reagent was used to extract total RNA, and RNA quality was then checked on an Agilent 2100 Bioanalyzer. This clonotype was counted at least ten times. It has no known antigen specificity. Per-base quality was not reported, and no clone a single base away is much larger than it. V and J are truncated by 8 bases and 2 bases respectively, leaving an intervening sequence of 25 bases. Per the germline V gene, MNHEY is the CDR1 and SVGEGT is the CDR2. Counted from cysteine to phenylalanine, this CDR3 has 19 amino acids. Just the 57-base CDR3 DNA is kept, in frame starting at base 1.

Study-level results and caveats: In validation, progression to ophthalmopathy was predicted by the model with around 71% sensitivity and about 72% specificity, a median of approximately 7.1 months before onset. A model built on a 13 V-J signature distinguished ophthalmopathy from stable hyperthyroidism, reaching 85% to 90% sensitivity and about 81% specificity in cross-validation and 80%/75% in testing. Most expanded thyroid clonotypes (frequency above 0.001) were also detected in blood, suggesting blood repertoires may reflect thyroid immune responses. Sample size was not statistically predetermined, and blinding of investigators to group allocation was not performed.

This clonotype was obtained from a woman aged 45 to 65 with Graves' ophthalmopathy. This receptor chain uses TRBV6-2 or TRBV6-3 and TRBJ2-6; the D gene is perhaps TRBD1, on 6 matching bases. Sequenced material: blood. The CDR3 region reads CASSKSQGRAVAGANVLTF. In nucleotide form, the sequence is TGTGCCAGCTCTAAATCACAGGGCCGGGCAGTGGCTGGGGCCAACGTCCTGACTTTC.